The present entry profiles one TCR beta chain with its context. This record comes from a study of blood T cell repertoires in COVID-19. As for the study in general: The United States, Italy and Spain provided the acute and convalescent COVID-19 samples. Sample material is recorded as cDNA or gDNA derived from T cells, B-cell-depleted T cells, or PBMCs.

The assay was immunoSEQ multiplex PCR, and TCRdb's table has in-frame clones only and misses some. In the table there are hundreds of thousands of clones, around 85% of which are singletons. Participants reported their clinical history, and cohort assignment relied on those reports. Sequenced sample: PBMCs or T cells enriched from blood (not recorded which). The receptor was derived from a woman between 35 and 50 years old who had recovered from COVID-19.

The CDR3: CASGRRLAGYTF. In DNA, the CDR3 is TGTGCCAGCGGGAGGAGGTTGGCTGGCTACACCTTC. This chain connects TRBV28 to TRBJ1-2; D is unresolved. V was shortened by 8 bases and J by 7 bases, with 14 bases between the two germline ends. Germline V gene lookup returns CDR1 MDHEN and CDR2 SYDVKM. This CDR3 has 12 amino acids.